This entry lists 16 T cell receptor beta chains sequenced from one sample in a study of CD8 T cells in ankylosing spondylitis. From the 5' RACE reads, TCRdb called clonotypes with MiXCR, one entry per CDR3 protein. This sample yields 180,000 or so distinct CDR3 sequences, of which roughly 12% are seen a single time; roughly 29% belongs to the top ten. Sequencing was performed on blood, either unsorted or a sorted T cell fraction (not recorded which). The receptors were sampled from a male donor with ankylosing spondylitis or in good health (not recorded which).

This clonotype was seen many times. The chain links TRBV6-1 to TRBJ2-2; D is uncertain. Deletions cut 6 bases from V and 5 bases from J, with 7 bases between. CDR3 size: 12 residues. Germline values: CDR1 MNHNS, CDR2 SASEGT. The CDR3 region is CASRLLTGELFF. The CDR3 DNA follows: TGTGCCAGCAGACTTTTGACCGGGGAGCTGTTTTTT.

This clonotype was counted ten times or more. The rearrangement joins TRBV2 to TRBJ1-6, with D tentatively TRBD1 (6 bases). The germline gives CDR1 SNHLY, CDR2 FYNNEI. V gave up 4 bases and J gave up 9 bases, with 13 bases separating them. The CDR3 has 14 amino acids. CDR3 bases: TGTGCCAGCAGTGTACAGGGAGAGGGTTCACCCCTCCACTTT. Translating it yields CASSVQGEGSPLHF.

This clonotype was detected ten times or more. V usage is TRBV12-3 or TRBV12-4 and J usage is TRBJ2-7, with TRBD2 matching over 10 bases. The CDR3 has 13 amino acids. V lost 5 bases to trimming and J lost 6 bases; unmatched junction nucleotides: 4. The CDR3 spells CASSPRLAGEQYF. In DNA form, the CDR3 reads TGTGCCAGCAGTCCCCGACTAGCGGGCGAGCAGTACTTC.

The table lists this clonotype with a few counts. V usage is TRBV11-2 and J usage is TRBJ2-7, with 7 bases aligning to TRBD1. The CDR3 has 15 amino acids. V gave up 0 bases and J gave up 3 bases; unmatched junction bases: 5. From germline, CDR1 is SGHAT and CDR2 FQNNGV. CDR3 amino acids: CASSLDGGQLYEQYF. The DNA of the CDR3 is TGTGCCAGCAGCTTAGATGGGGGACAGCTCTACGAGCAGTACTTC.

This clonotype came up many times. J is TRBJ2-1 and V is TRBV21-1; the table's D call TRBD2 went unverified against the DNA. TRBV21-1 is labeled a pseudogene. The CDR3 is 19 residues long. The CDR3, as DNA: TGTGCCAGCAGCAAAGGGGATTTCGGAGGGCGGTGGGGGTACAATGAGCAGTTCTTC. Protein sequence: CASSKGDFGGRWGYNEQFF.

There are many counts of this clonotype. The chain employs TRBV10-1 and TRBJ2-2, with a weak D call TRBD2 (5 bases). The CDR3 has 16 residues. The germline V gene encodes CDR1 WNHNN and CDR2 SYGVQD (reference sequence). Trimming shortened V by 0 bases and J by 2 bases, and 10 bases separated the two germline ends. In DNA, the CDR3 is TGCGCCAGCAGTGAGTCGAAGTCGGGAAACACCGGGGAGCTGTTTTTT. Translated: CASSESKSGNTGELFF.

At least ten counts were recorded for this clonotype. The chain couples TRBV6-5 to TRBJ2-1; D unresolved. This CDR3 contains 11 residues. Trimming took 6 bases from V and 7 from J, leaving 7 bases between them. Germline CDR1 is MNHEY and CDR2 is SVGAGI. The CDR3 DNA reads as TGTGCCAGCAGAGAACAAAATGAGCAGTTCTTC. Its translation: CASREQNEQFF.

The genes are TRBV4-1 and TRBJ1-5; unclear D gene. Trimming removed 3 bases from V and 5 bases from J, with 11 bases in between. CDR3 length equals 14 residues. The germline gives CDR1 MGHRA, CDR2 YSYEKL. CDR3 sequence (DNA): TGCGCCAGCAGCCACAGACCAGTGGATCAGCCCCAGCATTTT. Translation gives CASSHRPVDQPQHF.

This clonotype was found many times. The V gene is TRBV12-3 or TRBV12-4, the J gene TRBJ2-1; D perhaps matches TRBD2 (6 bases). The CDR3 spans 11 residues. The germline V and J ends were trimmed by 8 bases and 12 bases, with 14 bases remaining between them. The CDR3 sequence: CASGGAYRQFF. Here the CDR3 DNA reads TGTGCCAGCGGAGGGGCATATAGGCAGTTCTTC.

As regards this clonotype: This clone may be a read error of a much larger clone one base away. V is TRBV3-1 and J is TRBJ2-3; 9 bases map to TRBD2. The CDR3 length is 15 residues. Germline values: CDR1 LGHDT, CDR2 YNNKEL (reference sequence). The CDR3 bases are TGTACCAGCAGCCAGGTAGCGGGAGTGTCAGATACGCAGTATTTT. It translates to CTSSQVAGVSDTQYF.

This clonotype was found once. The chain joins TRBV11-2 to TRBJ2-7; maybe TRBD2 (6 bases). This CDR3 is 15 amino acids long. V lost 2 bases to trimming and J lost 2 bases, with 13 bases between them. Germline CDR1 SGHAT, CDR2 FQNNGV. The CDR3 loop reads CASSLRDGSTYEQYF. In nucleotides, the CDR3 is TGTGCCAGCAGCTTACGTGACGGGAGTACCTACGAGCAGTACTTC.

This clonotype occurred many times. V gene TRBV5-6 combines with J gene TRBJ1-1; no reliable D call. CDR1 is SGHDT and CDR2 is YYEEEE in the germline V gene. The V end lost 1 base, the J end lost 10 bases, and 17 bases lay between the germline ends. The CDR3 extends over 14 amino acids. CDR3 amino acids: CASSLSSRGQRAFF. The DNA for the CDR3 is TGTGCCAGCAGCTTGTCGTCCCGTGGGCAACGAGCTTTCTTT.

The table lists this clonotype with a few counts. J is TRBJ1-5 and V is TRBV12-3 or TRBV12-4; 10 bases line up with TRBD1. The CDR3 runs 18 residues. V lost 5 bases and J lost 0; bases outside the gene matches: 10. This CDR3 is CASSPRRTGGFSNQPQHF. CDR3 nucleotide sequence: TGTGCCAGCAGTCCAAGGAGGACAGGGGGTTTTAGCAATCAGCCCCAGCATTTT.

The table lists this clonotype with many counts. The rearrangement uses TRBV29-1 and TRBJ2-2; 7 bases align to TRBD1. This CDR3 has 14 amino acids. Looked up from germline, CDR1 is SQVTM and CDR2 is ANQGSEA. The ends lost 1 base at V and 9 bases at J; junction bases unmatched: 8. The CDR3 region has the DNA TGCAGCGTTGAAGGAGGGGGCACCGGTAGGGAGCTGTTTTTT. Its translation is CSVEGGGTGRELFF.

The chain couples TRBV24-1 to TRBJ2-5, with a tentative D call TRBD2 (7 bases). The V end was cut by 9 bases, the J end by 4 bases, with 17 bases between. The CDR3 consists of 14 residues. The germline V gene encodes CDR1 KGHDR and CDR2 SFDVKD. The CDR3 here is CATASPGGAETQYF. As DNA, the CDR3 is TGTGCCACCGCCTCTCCTGGGGGGGCAGAGACCCAGTACTTC.

The chain links TRBV20-1 to TRBJ2-7; TRBD2 matches 8 bases. The junction had 18 bases not matched to a gene; V was cut back by 1 base and J by 4 bases. The CDR3 has 18 residues. CDR1 and CDR2 from the germline V gene are DFQATT and SNEGSKA (reference sequence). The CDR3 reads CSARGSGGTLKPYYEQYF. CDR3 nucleotide sequence: TGCAGTGCTAGAGGGTCGGGGGGGACCCTCAAACCATATTACGAGCAGTACTTC.